The 32 T cell receptor beta chains presented below share a single source sample, sequenced in a study of blood T cell repertoires in COVID-19. The repertoire was sequenced with immunoSEQ multiplex PCR; TCRdb's copy has only in-frame clones and lacks some. The sample lists roughly 250,000 clones, about 80% occurring once. The sample was peripheral blood. The receptors were sampled from a woman of 80 years or more with acute or convalescent COVID-19.

This sequence joins TRBV6-6 and TRBJ2-7, with D perhaps matching TRBD1 (6 bases). The CDR3 consists of 14 residues. Trimming took 0 bases from V and 2 from J, leaving 8 bases between them. Germline V lookup: CDR1 MNHNY, CDR2 SVGAGI (reference sequence). The CDR3 region is CASSYSGQTYEQYF. The CDR3 nucleotides are TGTGCCAGCAGTTACTCAGGACAGACCTACGAGCAGTACTTC.

The V gene is TRBV28, the J gene TRBJ1-5; TRBD1 agrees at 7 bases. Germline V gives CDR1 MDHEN, CDR2 SYDVKM. The CDR3 loop spans 16 amino acids. Germline trimming cut 2 bases from V and 1 base from J; bases unmatched to any gene: 5. Written as DNA, the CDR3 is TGTGCCAGCAGTTTAAAGACAGGGTGGAGCAATCAGCCCCAGCATTTT. As protein: CASSLKTGWSNQPQHF.

CDR3 DNA: TGTGCCAGCAGCTTAGATGGCAGGGGGCAGGAAAAACTGTTTTTT. Translation: CASSLDGRGQEKLFF. The chain is built from TRBV7-2 and TRBJ1-4, with TRBD1 identical over 8 bases. The CDR3 contains 15 residues. CDR1 and CDR2 from the germline V gene are SGHTA and FQGNSA. J was trimmed by 8 bases and V by 1 base; bases with no gene match: 6.

The chain uses TRBV5-5 and TRBJ2-1, with 11 bases fitting TRBD1. The CDR3 is made up of 16 amino acids. Germline values: CDR1 SGHKS, CDR2 YYEKEE (reference sequence). V trimming: 0 bases; J trimming: 6 bases; junction bases outside the gene matches: 5. The CDR3 nucleotides read TGTGCCAGCAGCTTGGTTGCTGGGACAGGGGGCAATGAGCAGTTCTTC. This translates into CASSLVAGTGGNEQFF. The variable domain in full, with the rest retrieved from reference TRBV5-5 and TRBJ2-1, is DAGVTQSPTHLIKTRGQQVTLRCSPISGHKSVSWYQQVLGQGPQFIFQYYEKEERGRGNFPDRFSARQFPNYSSELNVNALLLGDSALYLCASSLVAGTGGNEQFFGPGTRLTVL.

V and J are TRBV10-3 and TRBJ2-5; 7 positions match TRBD1. The CDR3 runs to 13 residues. Germline loops: CDR1 ENHRY, CDR2 SYGVKD. The junction had 4 bases not matched to a gene; V was cut back by 6 bases and J by 3 bases. This CDR3 is CAIRTTGKETQYF. The CDR3 nucleotides are TGTGCCATCAGGACGACAGGGAAAGAGACCCAGTACTTC.

This chain joins TRBV20-1 and TRBJ1-5; D might be TRBD1 (5 bases). The V and J ends lost 3 bases and 4 bases respectively, with 16 bases between them. Germline CDR1 DFQATT, CDR2 SNEGSKA (reference sequence). The CDR3 runs to 15 residues. CDR3 sequence (DNA): TGCAGTGCTAGTATTCTGGGGGAGGGGAATCAGCCCCAGCATTTT. Protein product: CSASILGEGNQPQHF.

The count of this clone is one. V usage is TRBV3-1 (or the pseudogene TRBV3-2) and J usage is TRBJ2-5; D might be TRBD2 (7 bases). Germline values: CDR1 LGHDT, CDR2 YNNKEL (reference sequence). V lost 7 bases to trimming and J lost 3 bases, with 18 bases between them. The CDR3 has 15 amino acids. CDR3 in amino acids: CASTSRGGRKETQYF. The CDR3 DNA sequence: TGTGCCAGCACCTCACGCGGGGGCAGAAAAGAGACCCAGTACTTC.

V and J are TRBV18 and TRBJ2-7; 10 bases are a match to TRBD1. Germline V gene lookup returns CDR1 KGHSH and CDR2 LQKENI. This CDR3 spans 15 amino acids. V was pared by 3 bases and J by 3 bases, with 5 bases of the junction left unmatched. The CDR3 DNA sequence: TGTGCCAGCTCACCTGGGACAGGGGTACTCTACGAGCAGTACTTC. Protein product: CASSPGTGVLYEQYF.

This clone appeared a single time. V is TRBV28 and J is TRBJ2-5; D may be TRBD2 (6 bases). The CDR3 is 17 residues long. V was shortened by 4 bases and J by 0 bases, with 18 bases between the two germline ends. Germline-derived CDR1 and CDR2 are MDHEN and SYDVKM. The CDR3, as DNA: TGTGCCAGCAGTTCGGGGGTGGGGGTACCCCACCAAGAGACCCAGTACTTC. Its protein is CASSSGVGVPHQETQYF.

The rearrangement uses TRBV6-5 and TRBJ1-4; 9 bases line up with TRBD1. The CDR3 runs 14 residues. Trimming removed 6 bases from V and 5 bases from J; junction bases left unmatched: 4. CDR1 and CDR2 from the germline V gene are MNHEY and SVGAGI. This CDR3 is CASSKTGGNEKLFF. The CDR3 DNA sequence: TGTGCCAGCAGCAAGACAGGGGGAAATGAAAAACTGTTTTTT.

The chain uses TRBV7-2 and TRBJ2-5; perhaps TRBD2 as D (6 bases). Germline V gene lookup returns CDR1 SGHTA and CDR2 FQGNSA. Between the trimmed V and J ends, which lost 1 base and 2 bases, there was a span of 11 bases. The CDR3 covers 15 residues. CDR3 region: CASSLGAGSQETQYF. CDR3 coding DNA: TGTGCCAGCAGCTTAGGTGCGGGGAGTCAAGAGACCCAGTACTTC.

The chain is built from TRBV28 and TRBJ2-7; 8 nucleotides match TRBD1. Per germline, CDR1 MDHEN and CDR2 SYDVKM. The CDR3 spans 15 residues. After removal of 7 bases from V and 2 bases from J, the junction contained 10 bases not matched to a gene. The CDR3 DNA reads TGTGCCAGCAACAAACAGGGGGGCGGGGCCTACGAGCAGTACTTC. This sequence encodes CASNKQGGGAYEQYF.

The chain is built from TRBV2 and TRBJ1-2, with 9 bases lining up with TRBD1. Germline trimming cut 6 bases from V and 7 bases from J; bases unmatched to any gene: 6. The CDR3 runs 13 residues. The germline V gene has CDR1 SNHLY and CDR2 FYNNEI. As DNA, the CDR3 is TGTGCCAGCAGGGGGACAGGGTTAGGTGGCTACACCTTC. Encoded protein: CASRGTGLGGYTF. The whole variable domain, filled in from reference TRBV2 and TRBJ1-2, reads EPEVTQTPSHQVTQMGQEVILRCVPISNHLYFYWYRQILGQKVEFLVSFYNNEISEKSEIFDDQFSVERPDGSNFTLKIRSTKLEDSAMYFCASRGTGLGGYTFGSGTRLTVV.

This chain links TRBV5-1 with TRBJ2-5; 9 bases line up with TRBD1. The CDR3 is 14 residues long. CDR1 SGHRS and CDR2 YFSETQ come from the germline V gene. V trimming: 4 bases; J trimming: 4 bases; junction bases outside the gene matches: 5. CDR3 amino acids: CASSGTGGVETQYF. In DNA form, the CDR3 reads TGCGCCAGCAGCGGAACAGGGGGCGTAGAGACCCAGTACTTC.

This clone has only a few counts. CDR3 in amino acids: CASSEERGKPQHF. The DNA of the CDR3 is TGTGCCAGCAGTGAAGAACGGGGTAAGCCCCAGCATTTT. This chain links TRBV6-1 with TRBJ1-5, with D unresolved. Germline values: CDR1 MNHNS, CDR2 SASEGT. The CDR3 loop spans 13 amino acids. The V and J ends lost 1 base and 8 bases respectively, with 9 bases between them.

The J gene is TRBJ2-4, the V gene TRBV30, with TRBD2 as a possible D gene (5 bases). V shed 3 bases and J shed 0 bases, with 15 bases lying between them. Germline V gene lookup returns CDR1 GTSNPN and CDR2 SVGIG (reference sequence). The CDR3 spans 16 residues. The CDR3 here is CAWSTPGNIAKNIQYF. DNA for the CDR3: TGTGCCTGGAGCACTCCCGGGAACATAGCCAAAAACATTCAGTACTTC.

The chain combines TRBV5-1 with TRBJ2-1; D remains unclear. Germline CDR1 SGHRS, CDR2 YFSETQ. V shed 0 bases and J shed 9 bases, with 4 bases lying between them. The CDR3 length is 11 residues. For the CDR3, the DNA is TGCGCCAGCAGCTTGGTGAGTGAGCAGTTCTTC. Translation gives CASSLVSEQFF.

V is TRBV18 and J is TRBJ1-4; the D gene is possibly TRBD1 (5 bases). The V end was cut by 4 bases, the J end by 7 bases, with 25 bases between. CDR3 size: 18 residues. The V gene's germline CDR1 is KGHSH and CDR2 LQKENI. This chain's CDR3 is CASSRPPGESFTSEKLFF. The CDR3 DNA is TGTGCCAGCTCACGCCCCCCGGGGGAGAGCTTCACCAGTGAAAAACTGTTTTTT.

V is TRBV24-1 and J is TRBJ2-1; weak D call: TRBD1 (7 bases). V was cut by 4 bases and J by 2 bases, with 14 bases left in between. Germline V lookup: CDR1 KGHDR, CDR2 SFDVKD. The CDR3 length is 16 residues. The CDR3 reads CATSEAQGRTYNEQFF. The CDR3 DNA reads TGTGCCACCAGTGAAGCACAGGGGAGGACCTACAATGAGCAGTTCTTC.

CDR3 amino acids: CASSSAGQGYTEAFF. CDR3 in DNA: TGTGCCAGCAGTTCGGCCGGACAGGGCTACACTGAAGCTTTCTTT. V usage is TRBV6-5 and J usage is TRBJ1-1, with 8 bases fitting TRBD1. This CDR3 is built from 15 residues. Germline V gene sequence: CDR1 MNHEY, CDR2 SVGAGI. Trimming removed 4 bases from V and 3 bases from J; junction bases left unmatched: 7.

The chain has TRBV6-5 and TRBJ1-3; 8 nucleotides align to TRBD1. Germline lookup yields CDR1 MNHEY and CDR2 SVGAGI. The CDR3 spans 15 residues. V shed 5 bases, J shed 4 bases, and the junction held 7 bases outside the gene matches. The CDR3 DNA reads TGTGCCAGCAGTCGCGTGACAGGGGTCGGAAACACCATATATTTT. It yields the protein CASSRVTGVGNTIYF.

The chain employs TRBV2 and TRBJ2-1, with D tentatively TRBD2 (6 bases). The CDR3 consists of 13 residues. CDR1 is SNHLY and CDR2 is FYNNEI in the germline V gene. The V end lost 5 bases, the J end lost 10 bases, and 15 bases lay between the germline ends. The CDR3 DNA reads as TGTGCCAGCAGTTCGCTCAGGCTAGCGGAGCAGTTCTTC. As protein: CASSSLRLAEQFF.

V gene TRBV4-1 combines with J gene TRBJ1-1; tentative D call: TRBD1 (5 bases). Germline loops: CDR1 MGHRA, CDR2 YSYEKL. This CDR3 spans 13 amino acids. V lost 1 base to trimming and J lost 11 bases, with 14 bases between them. The CDR3 sequence is CASSQVQGDLAFF. The CDR3 DNA is TGCGCCAGCAGCCAAGTTCAGGGTGATCTGGCTTTCTTT.

J is TRBJ2-1 and V is TRBV28; D might be TRBD2 (6 bases). Between the trimmed V and J ends, which lost 6 bases and 2 bases, there was a span of 14 bases. The CDR3 extends over 15 amino acids. Germline V gene sequence: CDR1 MDHEN, CDR2 SYDVKM. The CDR3 region is CASRPTRLAYNEQFF. For the CDR3, the DNA is TGTGCCAGCAGACCTACACGACTAGCCTACAATGAGCAGTTCTTC.

The rearrangement links TRBV6-5 to TRBJ2-7; D might be TRBD2 (6 bases). V gave up 0 bases and J gave up 1 base, with 10 bases separating them. Germline assignment: CDR1 MNHEY and CDR2 SVGAGI. The CDR3 length is 15 residues. This CDR3 reads CASSYSTRDSYEQYF. The CDR3 DNA reads TGTGCCAGCAGTTACTCGACGCGGGATTCCTACGAGCAGTACTTC.

J is TRBJ1-6 and V is TRBV28, with D perhaps TRBD1 (5 bases). Germline CDR1 is MDHEN and CDR2 is SYDVKM. The CDR3 totals 13 residues. The V end was cut by 6 bases, the J end by 7 bases, with 10 bases between. The CDR3 nucleotides are TGTGCCAGCAGCCCCGACAGAAATTCACCCCTCCACTTT. Its protein is CASSPDRNSPLHF.

This clone has only one observation. The V gene is TRBV5-1, the J gene TRBJ1-6, with a possible D match to TRBD1 (5 bases). The germline V and J ends were trimmed by 6 bases and 8 bases, with 15 bases remaining between them. CDR3 length: 14 amino acids. The germline V gene has CDR1 SGHRS and CDR2 YFSETQ. CDR3 sequence: CASKGTLGDSPLHF. As DNA, the CDR3 is TGCGCCAGCAAGGGGACTCTCGGGGATTCACCCCTCCACTTT. The full variable domain, completed using reference TRBV5-1 and TRBJ1-6, is KAGVTQTPRYLIKTRGQQVTLSCSPISGHRSVSWYQQTPGQGLQFLFEYFSETQRNKGNFPGRFSGRQFSNSRSEMNVSTLELGDSALYLCASKGTLGDSPLHFGNGTRLTVT.

The J gene is TRBJ2-7, the V gene TRBV7-2; D not resolved. Germline assignment: CDR1 SGHTA and CDR2 FQGNSA. The CDR3 runs 14 residues. V lost 1 base and J lost 3, with 10 bases in between. In DNA, the CDR3 is TGTGCCAGCAGCTTAGGAGGTCAACACTACGAGCAGTACTTC. It is translated as CASSLGGQHYEQYF.

A few counts support this clone. The rearrangement uses TRBV9 and TRBJ1-5; TRBD1 aligns across 8 bases. Germline CDR1 reads SGDLS; CDR2 reads YYNGEE. The CDR3 runs 17 residues. With V trimmed by 9 bases and J by 0 bases, 14 bases remained unmatched. The CDR3 bases are TGTGCCAAGAATGACAGGGGCCCCAGCTATAGCAATCAGCCCCAGCATTTT. It yields the protein CAKNDRGPSYSNQPQHF.

V and J are TRBV6-5 and TRBJ1-6; 8 bases fit TRBD1. CDR1 MNHEY and CDR2 SVGAGI come from the germline V gene. CDR3 length: 15 amino acids. With 8 bases clipped from V and 1 base from J, the junction kept 4 bases outside the gene matches. Here the CDR3 reads CASRTGTSYNSPLHF. In DNA form, the CDR3 reads TGTGCCAGCCGGACAGGGACGTCCTATAATTCACCCCTCCACTTT.

The chain combines TRBV6-5 with TRBJ2-1; D might be TRBD2 (6 bases). Germline-derived CDR1 and CDR2 are MNHEY and SVGAGI. Trimming removed 8 bases from V and 0 bases from J, with 14 bases in between. The CDR3 extends over 15 amino acids. For the CDR3, the DNA is TGTGCCAGCTACCCCGGGACTGCCTCCTACAATGAGCAGTTCTTC. Protein product: CASYPGTASYNEQFF.

The chain recombines TRBV7-2 with TRBJ1-1; tentative D call: TRBD1 (5 bases). Germline CDR1 reads SGHTA; CDR2 reads FQGNSA. This CDR3 is built from 14 residues. V was shortened by 5 bases and J by 3 bases, with 13 bases between the two germline ends. The CDR3, as DNA: TGTGCCAGCAGCGGGGGGGGAAGGCACACTGAAGCTTTCTTT. As protein: CASSGGGRHTEAFF.